This T cell receptor (beta chain) was sequenced during a study of tumor-infiltrating lymphocytes in primary liver carcinoma. Overall study: Male and female patients aged 30 to 69 years made up the cohort. Tumor staging was T1-T3 N0M0; sizes spanned roughly 4.2 to 11 cm across.

General study results and limits: Tumor specimens were characterized by a significantly higher top-250-clone fraction than blood (p = 0.039).

This clonotype came up a few times. What it binds is not known. With a constant-region primer, TCR beta cDNA was made from around 530 ng of total RNA. ARM-PCR, slightly modified, supplied the TCR beta libraries through three nested multiplex PCR rounds. TRBV1-TRBV30 forward primers paired with a C-beta reverse primer drove the first two PCR rounds, roughly 10 cycles each. TCRdb fed the multiplex PCR reads into MiXCR, producing one record per CDR3 protein. The profile shows approximately 110,000 distinct CDR3 sequences, roughly three fifths of them singletons. Between about 19 and 34 mg of unsorted bulk tissue served as the source from which RNA and DNA were co-extracted. V lost 6 bases to trimming and J lost 4 bases; unmatched junction nucleotides: 16. From germline, CDR1 is DFQATT and CDR2 SNEGSKA (reference sequence). The CDR3 contains 17 residues.

This receptor was obtained from a woman aged 55-69 years with primary liver carcinoma and hepatitis B virus infection. The chain joins TRBV20-1 to TRBJ2-3; 10 bases line up with TRBD2. The sequencing input was liver tumor tissue from sampling region 3. Sample subset: tumor region T3, left-lateral pole. Here the CDR3 DNA reads TGCAGTGCCGAACAAGTCCCCCTAGCGGGAGTAGCAGATACGCAGTATTTT. Its protein product is CSAEQVPLAGVADTQYF.